These 4 T cell receptor beta chains originate from one sample sequenced in a study of shared clonotypes between healthy human individuals. CD45RO negativity and positive selection for CCR7 defined naive CD8 cells, a population that excluded terminally differentiated effector memory CD45RA+ cells. Sequenced by immunoSEQ multiplex PCR; TCRdb stores in-frame clones only, minus some. This table has 1.5 million to 2.5 million clones, about 94% appearing once. The source material was naive CD8+ T cells sorted from blood. The receptor set was obtained from a man aged 18 to 29 in good health.

This clone was found a few times. Other DNA sequences within the sample encode an identical CDR3. This rearrangement joins TRBV9 to TRBJ2-1; no firm D call. Trimming took off 0 bases at V and 8 bases at J, with 3 bases between the two ends. The germline V gene encodes CDR1 SGDLS and CDR2 YYNGEE. The CDR3 loop spans 11 amino acids. The CDR3 loop is CASSVGYEQFF. CDR3 coding DNA: TGTGCCAGCAGCGTAGGCTATGAGCAGTTCTTC.

This chain links TRBV7-8 with TRBJ2-5, with D tentatively TRBD1 (6 bases). V was trimmed by 1 base and J by 5 bases, leaving 17 bases between them. Germline-derived CDR1 and CDR2 are SGHVS and FQNEAQ. This CDR3 region has 16 residues. Here the CDR3 reads CASSLEVEGEWETQYF. In DNA, the CDR3 is TGTGCCAGCAGCTTAGAGGTTGAGGGGGAGTGGGAGACCCAGTACTTC.

The gene calls are TRBV28 and TRBJ2-5, with TRBD2 matching over 10 bases. This CDR3 is 16 amino acids long. The ends lost 5 bases at V and 0 bases at J; junction bases unmatched: 6. Germline V gene data show CDR1 as MDHEN and CDR2 as SYDVKM. This chain's CDR3 is CASSLLAGVYQETQYF. CDR3 coding DNA: TGTGCCAGCAGTCTCCTAGCGGGAGTGTACCAAGAGACCCAGTACTTC.

This chain joins TRBV28 and TRBJ2-1, with 8 bases aligning to TRBD1. The germline V gene has CDR1 MDHEN and CDR2 SYDVKM. V lost 5 bases to trimming and J lost 7 bases; unmatched junction nucleotides: 10. There are 15 residues in the CDR3. DNA for the CDR3: TGTGCCAGCAGTATTTACAGGGGGGTGTGGAATGAGCAGTTCTTC. Its protein is CASSIYRGVWNEQFF.